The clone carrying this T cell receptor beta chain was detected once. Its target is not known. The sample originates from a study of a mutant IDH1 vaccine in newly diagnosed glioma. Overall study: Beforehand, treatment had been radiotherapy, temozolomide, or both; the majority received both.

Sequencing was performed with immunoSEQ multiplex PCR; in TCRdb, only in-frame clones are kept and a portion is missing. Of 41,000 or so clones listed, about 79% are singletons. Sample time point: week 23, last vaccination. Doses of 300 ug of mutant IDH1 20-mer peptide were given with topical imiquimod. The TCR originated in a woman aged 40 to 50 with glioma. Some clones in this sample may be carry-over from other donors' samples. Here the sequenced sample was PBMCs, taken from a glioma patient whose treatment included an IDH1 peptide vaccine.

CDR3 coding DNA: TGTGCCAGTAGTATCGCCGGCAGCTCCTACGAGCAGTACTTC. Encoded protein: CASSIAGSSYEQYF. V and J are TRBV19 and TRBJ2-7; D remains ambiguous. V was cut by 3 bases and J by 0 bases, with 9 bases left in between. Germline V CDR1 and CDR2: LNHDA, SQIVND (reference sequence). This CDR3 comprises 14 residues.